Listed here is a single T cell receptor (beta chain). Sequenced by immunoSEQ multiplex PCR; TCRdb stores in-frame clones only, minus some. The table records 40,000 or so clones, 32% of them present only once. This sample is part of a study of sequential checkpoint blockade in melanoma. As for the study in general: Randomization was 1:1 between first-line nivolumab→ipilimumab and ipilimumab→nivolumab. Both treatment sequences were followed by maintenance nivolumab. TCRβ was sequenced from DNA of some 89 pretreatment tumors. Matched biopsies came pretreatment and at week 13 for about 24 patients.

The treatment is: randomized to nivolumab then ipilimumab (arm A) or the reverse (arm B). This TCR came from a human donor with melanoma. The starting material was tumor tissue (inferred from file names), obtained from a patient given nivolumab and ipilimumab in sequence.

The CDR3 spells CASSTQGLSGYGYTF. The CDR3 DNA reads TGTGCCAGCAGCACCCAGGGTTTATCAGGCTATGGCTACACCTTC. J is TRBJ1-2 and V is TRBV11-3, with D perhaps TRBD1 (5 bases). The CDR3 consists of 15 residues. V lost 5 bases and J 4 bases, leaving 17 bases between the germline ends. Germline CDR1 is SGHNT and CDR2 is YENEEA.